What follows is one T cell receptor (beta chain) and its context. As yet, its antigen is unknown. This entry belongs to a study of ipilimumab plus nivolumab after autologous stem cell transplantation. Study details: Median doses per patient: about five ipilimumab, 7 to 9 nivolumab. Overall study results and limits: The authors say TCR, Treg and microbiome findings warrant further study.

Libraries were prepared by immunoSEQ multiplex PCR; TCRdb keeps only in-frame clonotypes and omits some of them. The sample contains 15,000 to 20,000 clones, 80% of which appear only once. Patients got ipilimumab 1 mg/kg beginning 14 to 28 days post-transplant. Through week 26, nivolumab 3 mg/kg IV was given weeks 1, 4, 7, 10, then biweekly. Germline assignment: CDR1 MNHEY and CDR2 SMNVEV (reference sequence). Germline trimming cut 6 bases from V and 0 bases from J; bases unmatched to any gene: 9. The CDR3 runs to 17 residues. The rearrangement joins TRBV27 to TRBJ2-4, with 9 bases that match TRBD2. The TCR was taken from a male donor with diffuse large B-cell lymphoma. The sequencing used PBMCs, collected in a trial of ipilimumab plus nivolumab as post-transplant consolidation. The CDR3 nucleotides are TGTGCCAGCAGCCATTATAGCGGGGGCTTAGCCAAAAACATTCAGTACTTC. Its translation is CASSHYSGGLAKNIQYF.